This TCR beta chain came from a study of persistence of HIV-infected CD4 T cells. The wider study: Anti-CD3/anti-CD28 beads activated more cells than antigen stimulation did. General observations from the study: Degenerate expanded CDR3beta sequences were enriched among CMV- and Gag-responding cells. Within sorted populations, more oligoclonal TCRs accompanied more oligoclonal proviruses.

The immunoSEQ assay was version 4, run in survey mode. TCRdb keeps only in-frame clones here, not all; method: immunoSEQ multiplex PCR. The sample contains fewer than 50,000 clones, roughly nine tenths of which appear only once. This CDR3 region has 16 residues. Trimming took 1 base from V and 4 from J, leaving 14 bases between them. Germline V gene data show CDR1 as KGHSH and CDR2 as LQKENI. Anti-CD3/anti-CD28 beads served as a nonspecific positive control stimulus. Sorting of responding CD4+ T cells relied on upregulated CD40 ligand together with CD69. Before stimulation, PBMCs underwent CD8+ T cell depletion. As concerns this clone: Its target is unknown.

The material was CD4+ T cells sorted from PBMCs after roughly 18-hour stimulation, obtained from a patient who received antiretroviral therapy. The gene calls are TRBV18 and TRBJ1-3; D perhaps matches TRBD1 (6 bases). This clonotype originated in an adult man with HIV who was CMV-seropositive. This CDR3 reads CASSPRQRGSGNTIYF. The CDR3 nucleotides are TGTGCCAGCTCACCACGCCAGAGGGGGTCGGGAAACACCATATATTTT.